This T cell receptor (beta chain) was obtained from a study of molecular identifiers for immune sequencing clone quantification. CD8+CD4-CCR7+CD45RA+ sorting gave the naive CD8 T cells. Overall study findings and caveats: Same-barcode identical TCR molecules could make highly expanded clones look smaller than they are.

As previously described, bulk TCR libraries were made using listed TCR primers. In TCRdb, the PCR reads were re-called with MiXCR into one record per CDR3 protein. In the table there are some 650,000 distinct CDR3 sequences, 15% to 20% of which are singletons. Of note for this clonotype: Its target is unknown.

Germline assignment: CDR1 MDHEN and CDR2 SYDVKM. The V segment lost 4 bases and the J segment 4 bases; nucleotides outside the gene matches: 15. The CDR3 length is 17 residues. The receptor's source is a human donor in good health. Some libraries in this study had Jurkat cell RNA spiked in. The chain employs TRBV28 and TRBJ1-2; 7 nucleotides line up with TRBD1. Sample: naive CD8+ T cells from blood, with Jurkat cell RNA spiked in. The subset denotes: FACS-sorted CD8+CD4-CCR7+CD45RA+ naive T cells. The CDR3 DNA follows: TGTGCCAGCAGTTCGCCACAGGGGCCGGTAGGGGGCTATGGCTACACCTTC. Protein product: CASSSPQGPVGGYGYTF.